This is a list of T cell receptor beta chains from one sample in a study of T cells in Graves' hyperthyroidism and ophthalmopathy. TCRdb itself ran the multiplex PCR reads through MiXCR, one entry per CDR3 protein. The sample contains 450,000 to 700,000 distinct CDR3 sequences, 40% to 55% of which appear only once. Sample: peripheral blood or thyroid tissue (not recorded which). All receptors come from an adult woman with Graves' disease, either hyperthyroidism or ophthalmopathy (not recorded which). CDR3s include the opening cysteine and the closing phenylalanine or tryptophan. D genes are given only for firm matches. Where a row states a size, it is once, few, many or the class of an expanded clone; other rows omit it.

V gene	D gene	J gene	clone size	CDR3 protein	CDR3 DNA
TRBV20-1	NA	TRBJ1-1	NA	CSATLGEFSEAFF	TGCAGTGCTACCCTCGGGGAATTCTCTGAAGCTTTCTTT
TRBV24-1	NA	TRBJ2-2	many	CATSDLPGTYANTGELFF	TGTGCCACCAGTGATTTGCCGGGGACATACGCGAACACCGGGGAGCTGTTTTTT
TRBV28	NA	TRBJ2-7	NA	CASTEAGTPNYEQYF	TGTGCCAGCACCGAGGCCGGGACGCCGAACTACGAGCAGTACTTC
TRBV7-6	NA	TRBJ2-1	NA	CASSPEGGTEQFF	TGTGCCAGCAGCCCAGAGGGTGGGACTGAGCAGTTCTTC
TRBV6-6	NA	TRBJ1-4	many	CASSWGGGPGSELFF	TGTGCCAGCAGTTGGGGCGGGGGCCCCGGGAGTGAACTGTTTTTT
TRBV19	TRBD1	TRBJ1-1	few	CASSTGTVAEAFF	TGTGCCAGTAGTACGGGGACAGTGGCTGAAGCTTTCTTT
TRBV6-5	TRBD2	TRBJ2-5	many	CASSYFSPSGAFPKETQYF	TGTGCCAGCAGTTACTTCTCCCCCAGCGGGGCCTTCCCCAAAGAGACCCAGTACTTC
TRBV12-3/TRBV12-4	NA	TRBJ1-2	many	CASSFGINYGYTF	TGTGCCAGCAGTTTCGGCATTAACTATGGCTACACCTTC
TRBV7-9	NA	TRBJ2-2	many	CATHPAGELFF	TGTGCCACACACCCGGCCGGGGAGCTGTTTTTT
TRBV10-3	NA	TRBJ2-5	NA	CAISERDGGGPQYF	TGTGCCATCAGTGAGCGGGACGGGGGTGGGCCCCAGTACTTC
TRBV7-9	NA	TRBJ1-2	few	CASSLWPGDGYTF	TGTGCCAGCAGCCTCTGGCCAGGGGATGGCTACACCTTC
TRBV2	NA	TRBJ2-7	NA	CASSRQARTGELYF	TGTGCCAGCAGTAGACAGGCGAGAACCGGGGAGCTGTACTTC
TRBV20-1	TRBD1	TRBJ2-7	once	CSARETTGQNYEQYF	TGCAGTGCTAGAGAGACAACGGGACAGAACTACGAGCAGTACTTC
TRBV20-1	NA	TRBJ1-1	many	CSATPPLGANTEAFF	TGCAGTGCTACCCCACCGTTGGGGGCGAACACTGAAGCTTTCTTT
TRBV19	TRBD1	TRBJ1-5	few	CASTPGQGRQPQHF	TGTGCCAGTACCCCGGGACAGGGTCGGCAGCCCCAGCATTTT
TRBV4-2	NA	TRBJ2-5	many	CASSPREQETQYF	TGTGCCAGCAGCCCCCGGGAACAAGAGACCCAGTACTTC
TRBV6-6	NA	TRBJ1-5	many	CASRVGDSQPQHF	TGTGCCAGCCGCGTTGGGGATAGTCAGCCCCAGCATTTT
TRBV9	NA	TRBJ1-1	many	CASSAQIEDTEAFF	TGTGCCAGCAGCGCCCAGATAGAAGATACTGAAGCTTTCTTT
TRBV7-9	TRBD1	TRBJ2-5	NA	CASSSPGQGYTQYF	TGTGCCAGCAGCTCGCCCGGACAGGGATATACGCAGTACTTC
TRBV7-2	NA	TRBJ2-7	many	CASSLGPLTYEQYF	TGTGCCAGCAGCTTAGGACCGTTAACCTACGAGCAGTACTTC
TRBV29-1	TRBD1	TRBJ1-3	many	CSARTGGRNTIYF	TGCAGCGCCCGGACAGGGGGAAGAAACACCATATATTTT
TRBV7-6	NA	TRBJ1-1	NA	CASSLSGSLFAFF	TGTGCCAGCAGCTTATCGGGAAGTCTGTTTGCTTTCTTT
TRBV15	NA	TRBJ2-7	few	CATGTPDYEQYF	TGTGCCACCGGGACACCAGACTACGAGCAGTACTTC
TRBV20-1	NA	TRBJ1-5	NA	CSAPGSSPSNQPQHF	TGCAGTGCTCCTGGGTCTTCACCTAGCAATCAGCCCCAGCATTTT
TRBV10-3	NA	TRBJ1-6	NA	CAISEFEGNSPLHF	TGTGCCATCAGTGAGTTCGAGGGGAATTCACCCCTCCACTTT
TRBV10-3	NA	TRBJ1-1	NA	CAISEGQNTEAFF	TGTGCCATCAGTGAAGGACAGAACACTGAAGCTTTCTTT